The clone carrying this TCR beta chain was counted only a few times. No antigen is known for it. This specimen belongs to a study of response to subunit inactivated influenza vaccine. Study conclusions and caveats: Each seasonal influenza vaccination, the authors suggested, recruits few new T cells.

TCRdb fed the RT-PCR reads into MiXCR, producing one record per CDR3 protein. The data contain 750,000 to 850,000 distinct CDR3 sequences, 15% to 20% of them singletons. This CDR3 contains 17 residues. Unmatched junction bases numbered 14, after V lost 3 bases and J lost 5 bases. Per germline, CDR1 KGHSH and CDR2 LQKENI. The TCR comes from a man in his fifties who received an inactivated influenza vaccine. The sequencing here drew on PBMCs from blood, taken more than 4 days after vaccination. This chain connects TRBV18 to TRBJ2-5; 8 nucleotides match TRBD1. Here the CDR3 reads CASSPSPGRGRRETQYF. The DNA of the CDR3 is TGTGCCAGCTCACCGTCCCCGGGCAGGGGGCGTCGGGAGACCCAGTACTTC.